The 2 T cell receptor beta chains below all came from one sample that was sequenced in a study of blood T cell repertoires in COVID-19. TCRdb keeps only in-frame clones here, not all; method: immunoSEQ multiplex PCR. The repertoire holds about 30,000 clones, with 85% to 95% as singletons. The sample taken for sequencing was peripheral blood. These receptors were collected from a man between 60 and 70 years old with active or convalescent COVID-19.

The rearrangement links TRBV28 to TRBJ2-7; the match to TRBD2 covers 10 bases. J was trimmed by 7 bases and V by 3 bases; bases with no gene match: 18. The CDR3 consists of 18 residues. Germline assignment: CDR1 MDHEN and CDR2 SYDVKM. CDR3 sequence reads: CASSFASSGGRLSREQYF. In DNA form, the CDR3 reads TGTGCCAGCAGTTTCGCGTCTAGCGGGGGCCGATTATCGAGGGAGCAGTACTTC.

DNA of the CDR3: TGTGCCAGCAGGGCGGTTAAAAATGAGCAGTTCTTC. It translates to CASRAVKNEQFF. The chain recombines TRBV2 with TRBJ2-1; unclear D gene. The length of the CDR3 is 12 residues. Between the trimmed V and J ends, which lost 6 bases and 7 bases, there was a span of 10 bases. From germline, CDR1 is SNHLY and CDR2 FYNNEI.